This is a list of T cell receptor beta chains from one sample in a study of T cells in Graves' hyperthyroidism and ophthalmopathy. TCRdb reprocessed the multiplex PCR reads via MiXCR and lists one record per CDR3 protein. The sample has 300,000 to 400,000 distinct CDR3 sequences, 21% seen once. The source material was blood. All receptors derive from a woman aged 50 to 60 with Graves' hyperthyroidism. CDR3s include the opening cysteine and the closing phenylalanine or tryptophan. D genes are given only for firm matches. Some rows have no size entry. The others give once, few or many, or a class for an expanded clone.

many	TRBJ2-5	TRBD2	TRBV20-1	TGCAGTGCTAGTATGGCTAGCGGGGGACAGACCCAGTACTTC	CSASMASGGQTQYF
many	TRBJ2-3	.	TRBV18	TGTGCCAGCTCACCACCGGGACCGACAGATACGCAGTATTTT	CASSPPGPTDTQYF
.	TRBJ2-1	TRBD2	TRBV5-5	TGTGCCAGCAGCGCGGGACTAGCCTCCTACAATGAGCAGTTCTTC	CASSAGLASYNEQFF
.	TRBJ1-2	TRBD1	TRBV7-9	TGTGCCAGCAGCCAAGGGACAGGGCAACGGGGCTACACCTTC	CASSQGTGQRGYTF
many	TRBJ2-5	TRBD1	TRBV3-1	TGTGCCAGCAGCCCCGGGACAGGGGAATGGGAGACCCAGTACTTC	CASSPGTGEWETQYF
many	TRBJ2-2	TRBD1	TRBV20-1	TGCAGTGCTACTCCGGGACAGGGGAACACCGGGGAGCTGTTTTTT	CSATPGQGNTGELFF
few	TRBJ2-1	TRBD2	TRBV5-1	TGCGCCAGCAGCTTGGACCGGGAGGGCCTCCTTTTCACACACAATGAGCAGTTCTTC	CASSLDREGLLFTHNEQFF
few	TRBJ2-1	TRBD2	TRBV5-6	TGTGCCAGCAACCAGGGAGCGGGGCCCCAGTTCTTC	CASNQGAGPQFF
.	TRBJ1-4	.	TRBV6-5	TGTGCCAGCAGTTACCTCAGGGGAGGAGAGGAAAAACTGTTTTTT	CASSYLRGGEEKLFF
many	TRBJ2-7	TRBD2	TRBV7-2	TGTGCCAGCAGCTTTACTAGCGGGGGGTACGAGCAGTACTTC	CASSFTSGGYEQYF
.	TRBJ2-1	TRBD1	TRBV20-1	TGCAGTGCTAGACTGACAGGGATCTACAATGAGCAGTTCTTC	CSARLTGIYNEQFF
many	TRBJ2-2	.	TRBV20-1	TGCAGTGCTAGGGAGGGGGGGGGAGGTACCGGGGAGCTGTTTTTT	CSAREGGGGTGELFF
many	TRBJ1-2	.	TRBV6-1	TGTGCCAGCAGCTTCGGGACGTTGGGCTACACCTTC	CASSFGTLGYTF
many	TRBJ1-6	TRBD1	TRBV2	TGTGCCAGCAGGATAGGACAGGGCGGTAATTCACCCCTCCACTTT	CASRIGQGGNSPLHF
few	TRBJ2-7	.	TRBV20-1	TGCAGTGCTAGAACTACGGGTGAGCAGTACTTC	CSARTTGEQYF
few	TRBJ1-1	.	TRBV10-3	TGTGCCATCAGCTACGGGGGTACTGAAGCTTTCTTT	CAISYGGTEAFF
many	TRBJ1-1	TRBD1	TRBV11-1	TGTGCCAGCAGCTACAGGGGGTCTGTGAACACTGAAGCTTTCTTT	CASSYRGSVNTEAFF
many	TRBJ2-1	.	TRBV5-1	TGCGCCAGCAGCTTGGCCCTATTATCCGGGACAAGTGGTGAGCAGTTCTTC	CASSLALLSGTSGEQFF
many	TRBJ1-2	.	TRBV25-1	TGTGCCAGCAGTCGACCGGGCTCCTATGGCTACACCTTC	CASSRPGSYGYTF
once	TRBJ2-1	TRBD2	TRBV12-3/TRBV12-4	TGTGCCAGCAATAAAAACCCAGCGGGAGAGGTCTACAATGAGCAGTTCTTC	CASNKNPAGEVYNEQFF
few	TRBJ1-2	.	TRBV12-3/TRBV12-4	TGTGCCAGCAGTTTAAATGGTGGGGGACCATACTATGGCTACACCTTC	CASSLNGGGPYYGYTF
few	TRBJ2-5	TRBD2	TRBV12-3/TRBV12-4	TGTGTCAGCAGTTTTCCGGGGGGGTCGCAAGAGACCCAGTACTTC	CVSSFPGGSQETQYF
many	TRBJ2-1	.	TRBV6-2/TRBV6-3	TGTGCCAGCGAACTTAGGGGAAGCTCCTACAATGAGCAGTTCTTC	CASELRGSSYNEQFF
.	TRBJ1-2	.	TRBV7-8	TGTGCCAGCAGCGTAGTGGACAACTATGGCTACACCTTC	CASSVVDNYGYTF
.	TRBJ2-2	.	TRBV7-9	TGTGCCAGCCGCCCAGCCTTCGGGGAGCTGTTTTTT	CASRPAFGELFF
.	TRBJ2-1	.	TRBV3-1	TGTGCCAGCAGCCACCCAGGGACTGAGCAGTTCTTC	CASSHPGTEQFF
many	TRBJ2-1	.	TRBV28	TGTGCCAGCAGGAATCCCGCCGATGAGCAGTTCTTC	CASRNPADEQFF
many	TRBJ2-7	TRBD2	TRBV20-1	TGCAGTGCTAAACCGGGACTAGCGACGTCCGAGCAGTACTTC	CSAKPGLATSEQYF
many	TRBJ2-1	TRBD1	TRBV5-1	TGCGCCAGCAGCGGCGGCGGGACAGGGGGCTACAATGAGCAGTTCTTC	CASSGGGTGGYNEQFF
many	TRBJ1-4	.	TRBV4-1	TGCGCCAGCAGCCCGTCCCCAACTAATGAAAAACTGTTTTTT	CASSPSPTNEKLFF
many	TRBJ2-7	TRBD2	TRBV5-1	TGCGCCAGCAGCTCTGGACTAGCGGAGACCTACGAGCAGTACTTC	CASSSGLAETYEQYF